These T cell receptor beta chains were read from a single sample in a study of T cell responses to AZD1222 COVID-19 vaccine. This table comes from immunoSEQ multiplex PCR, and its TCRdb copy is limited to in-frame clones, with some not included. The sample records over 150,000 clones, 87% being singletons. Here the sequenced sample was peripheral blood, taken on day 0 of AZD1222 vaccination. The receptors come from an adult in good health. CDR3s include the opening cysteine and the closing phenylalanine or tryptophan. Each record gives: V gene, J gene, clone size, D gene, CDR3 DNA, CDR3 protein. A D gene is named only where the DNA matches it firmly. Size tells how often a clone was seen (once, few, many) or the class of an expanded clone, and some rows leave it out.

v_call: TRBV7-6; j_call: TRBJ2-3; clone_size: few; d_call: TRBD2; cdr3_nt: TGTGCCAGCAGTCGACTAGCGGGAGGCCCCACAGATACGCAGTATTTT; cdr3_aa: CASSRLAGGPTDTQYF
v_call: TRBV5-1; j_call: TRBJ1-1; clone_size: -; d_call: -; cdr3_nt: TGCGCCAGCAGCTTGGAACCCCCCGGGAGGGCTTTCTTT; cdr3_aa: CASSLEPPGRAFF
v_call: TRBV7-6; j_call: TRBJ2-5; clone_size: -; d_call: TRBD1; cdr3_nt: TGTGCCAGCAGCTCCGGGACAGGGTTATTAGAGACCCAGTACTTC; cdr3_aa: CASSSGTGLLETQYF
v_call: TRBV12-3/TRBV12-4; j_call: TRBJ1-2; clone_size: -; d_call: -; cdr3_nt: TGTGCCAGCAGTTTAGTGGGGGCTGAGGGCTACACCTTC; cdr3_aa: CASSLVGAEGYTF
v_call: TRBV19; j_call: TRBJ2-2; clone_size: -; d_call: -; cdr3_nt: TGTGCCAGTTCGACGAGGAACACCGGGGAGCTGTTTTTT; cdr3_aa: CASSTRNTGELFF
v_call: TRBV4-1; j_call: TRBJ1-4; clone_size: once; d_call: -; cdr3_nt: TGCGCCAGCAGCGAACGGGACCGCGCGAATGAAAAACTGTTTTTT; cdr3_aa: CASSERDRANEKLFF
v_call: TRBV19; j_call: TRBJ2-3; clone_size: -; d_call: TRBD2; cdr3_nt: TGTGCCTCCGGCGGGAGGGCCGCAGATACGCAGTATTTT; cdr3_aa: CASGGRAADTQYF
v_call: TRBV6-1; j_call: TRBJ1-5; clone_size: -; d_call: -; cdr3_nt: TGTGCCAGCAGTGATACCCCGGGACCCTCAATCCAGCCCCAGCATTTT; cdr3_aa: CASSDTPGPSIQPQHF
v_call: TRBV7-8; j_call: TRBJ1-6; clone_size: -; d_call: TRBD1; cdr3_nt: TGTGCCAGCAGCGAGACAGGGTTCTCCTATAATTCACCCCTCCACTTT; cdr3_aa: CASSETGFSYNSPLHF
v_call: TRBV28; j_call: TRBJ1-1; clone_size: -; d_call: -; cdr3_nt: TGTGCCAGCAGTTTGCGGGTAACTGAAGCTTTCTTT; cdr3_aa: CASSLRVTEAFF
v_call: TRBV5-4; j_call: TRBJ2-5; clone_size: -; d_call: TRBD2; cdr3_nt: TGTGCCAGCAGCGGGGTGAGGCTAGCGGGAGGGGATCAAGAGACCCAGTACTTC; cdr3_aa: CASSGVRLAGGDQETQYF
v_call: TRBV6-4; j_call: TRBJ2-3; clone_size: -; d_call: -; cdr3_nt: TGTGCCAGCAGTGACGGGACTTCCCCCACAGATACGCAGTATTTT; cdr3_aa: CASSDGTSPTDTQYF
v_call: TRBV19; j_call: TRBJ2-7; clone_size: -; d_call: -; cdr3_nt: TGTGCCAGTAGTACCGTATCCTGGGGGGAGCAGTACTTC; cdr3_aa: CASSTVSWGEQYF
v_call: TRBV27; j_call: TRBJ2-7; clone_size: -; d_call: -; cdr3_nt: TGTGCCAGCAGTCCATGGCGGACTGATCCCTACGAGCAGTACTTC; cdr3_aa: CASSPWRTDPYEQYF
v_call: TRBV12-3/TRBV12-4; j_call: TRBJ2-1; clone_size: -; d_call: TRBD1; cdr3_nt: TGTGCCAGCAGTACAGTGGGACAGGGGAAGCAGTTCTTC; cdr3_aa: CASSTVGQGKQFF
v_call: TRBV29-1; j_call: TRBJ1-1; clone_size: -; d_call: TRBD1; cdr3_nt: TGCAGCGCCGAAGCTCACAGGGGGTGGAGGTTTGATGACACTGAAGCTTTCTTT; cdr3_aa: CSAEAHRGWRFDDTEAFF
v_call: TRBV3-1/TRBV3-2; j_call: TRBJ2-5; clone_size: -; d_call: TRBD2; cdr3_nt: TGTGCCAGCAGCCAAGGAGAAGCGGGAGTTGATTTAGAGACCCAGTACTTC; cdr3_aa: CASSQGEAGVDLETQYF
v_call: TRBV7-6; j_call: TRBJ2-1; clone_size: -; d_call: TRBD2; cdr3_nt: TGTGCCAGCAGCTTATTTAGCGGGTACAATGAGCAGTTCTTC; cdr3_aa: CASSLFSGYNEQFF
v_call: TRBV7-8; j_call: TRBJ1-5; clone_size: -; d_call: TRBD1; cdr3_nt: TGTGCCAGCAGCTCCCAGAGGGGGCCTTATAGCAATCAGCCCCAGCATTTT; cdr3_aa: CASSSQRGPYSNQPQHF
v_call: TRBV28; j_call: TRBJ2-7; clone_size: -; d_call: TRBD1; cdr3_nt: TGTGCCAGCAGTTTCAGGGGGTACGAGCAGTACTTC; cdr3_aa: CASSFRGYEQYF
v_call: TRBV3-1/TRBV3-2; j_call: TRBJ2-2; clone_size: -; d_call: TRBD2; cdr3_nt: TGTGCCAGCAGCCCTTTAGCGGGAGCTGTTAGCGGGGAGCTGTTTTTT; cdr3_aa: CASSPLAGAVSGELFF
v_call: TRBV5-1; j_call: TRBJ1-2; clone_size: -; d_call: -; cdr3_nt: TGCGCCAGCAGCTTGTCGTCGGGCAGATCTAACTATGGCTACACCTTC; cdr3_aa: CASSLSSGRSNYGYTF
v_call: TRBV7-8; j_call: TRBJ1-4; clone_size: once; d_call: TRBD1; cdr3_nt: TGTGCCAGCAGCCCCCGGGGGACGACAGGGGAAGGCGAAAAACTGTTTTTT; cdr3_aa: CASSPRGTTGEGEKLFF
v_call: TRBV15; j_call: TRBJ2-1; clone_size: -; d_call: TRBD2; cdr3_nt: TGTGCCACGAACGAGGGACTAGCGGGTTATGAGCAGTTCTTC; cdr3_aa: CATNEGLAGYEQFF
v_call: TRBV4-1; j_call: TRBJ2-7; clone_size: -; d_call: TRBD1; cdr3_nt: TGCGCCAGCAGCCATCTACTGACAGGGGTCTACGAGCAGTACTTC; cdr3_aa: CASSHLLTGVYEQYF
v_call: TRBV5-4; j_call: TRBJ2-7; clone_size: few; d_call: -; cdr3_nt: TGTGCCAGCAGCTTACAGGGTTACGAGCAGTACTTC; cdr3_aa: CASSLQGYEQYF
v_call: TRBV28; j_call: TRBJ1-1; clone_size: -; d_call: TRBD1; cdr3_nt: TGTGCCGGATGGGACAGGCGGAACACTGAAGCTTTCTTT; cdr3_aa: CAGWDRRNTEAFF
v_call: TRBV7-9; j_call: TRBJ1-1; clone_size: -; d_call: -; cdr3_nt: TGTGCCAGCAGCCTGGGGATGAACACTGAAGCTTTCTTT; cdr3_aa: CASSLGMNTEAFF
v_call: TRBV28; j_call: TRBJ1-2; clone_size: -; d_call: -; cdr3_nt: TGTGCCAGCAGCACAGGGATTTTCGGCTACACCTTC; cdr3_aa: CASSTGIFGYTF
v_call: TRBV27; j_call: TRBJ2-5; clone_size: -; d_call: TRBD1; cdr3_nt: TGTGCCAGCAGTTCAAGACAGGGCTCGGAGACCCAGTACTTC; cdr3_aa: CASSSRQGSETQYF
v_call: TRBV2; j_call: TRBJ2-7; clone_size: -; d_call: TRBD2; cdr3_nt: TGTGCCAGCAACACACTAGCGGGGGCCACCTACGAGCAGTACTTC; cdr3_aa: CASNTLAGATYEQYF
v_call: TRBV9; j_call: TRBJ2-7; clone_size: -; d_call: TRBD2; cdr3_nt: TGTGCCAGCAGCGTAGGAACTAGCGGGAGGGAACGGTACTTC; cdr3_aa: CASSVGTSGRERYF
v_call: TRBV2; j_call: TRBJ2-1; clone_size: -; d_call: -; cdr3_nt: TGTGCCAGCAGTGAAGTCCGGGATGAGCAGTTCTTC; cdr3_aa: CASSEVRDEQFF
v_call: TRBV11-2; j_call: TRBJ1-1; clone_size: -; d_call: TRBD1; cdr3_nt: TGTGCCAGCAGCTTAGCTAGAACAGGGGTTAGGACTGAAGCTTTCTTT; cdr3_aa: CASSLARTGVRTEAFF
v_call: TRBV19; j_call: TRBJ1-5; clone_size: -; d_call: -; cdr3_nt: TGTGCCAGTAGTATATTTATTGGGAAGGTAGTCGCGCGGCCCCAGCATTTT; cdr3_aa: CASSIFIGKVVARPQHF
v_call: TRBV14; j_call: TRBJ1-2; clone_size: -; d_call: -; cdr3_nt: TGTGCCAGCAGCTCTTCCAGGGGAAGCTATGGCTACACCTTC; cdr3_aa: CASSSSRGSYGYTF
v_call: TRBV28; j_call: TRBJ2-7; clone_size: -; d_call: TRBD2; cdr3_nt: TGTGCCAGCAGTCCCCAGGGAGGACTAGCGGGCAATTACGAGCAGTACTTC; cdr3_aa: CASSPQGGLAGNYEQYF
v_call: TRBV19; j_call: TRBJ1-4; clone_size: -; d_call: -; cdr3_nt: TGTGCCAGCAAGAACAGGGTTGCAACTAATGAAAAACTGTTTTTT; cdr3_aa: CASKNRVATNEKLFF
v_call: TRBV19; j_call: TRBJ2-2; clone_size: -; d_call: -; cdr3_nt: TGTGCCAGTAGTATATTAAACACCGGGGAGCTGTTTTTT; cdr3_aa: CASSILNTGELFF
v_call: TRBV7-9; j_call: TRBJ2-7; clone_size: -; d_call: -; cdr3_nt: TGTGCCAGCAGTAGTCCCCAGGGCTCCTACGAGCAGTACTTC; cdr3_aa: CASSSPQGSYEQYF
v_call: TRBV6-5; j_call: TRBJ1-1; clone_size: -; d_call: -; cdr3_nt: TGTGCCAGCAGTTACTCGCACGGTTCCTCTGAAGCTTTCTTT; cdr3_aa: CASSYSHGSSEAFF
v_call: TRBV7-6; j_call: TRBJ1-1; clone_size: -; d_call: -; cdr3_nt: TGTGCCAGCAGCTTAGGGGCGAGACCAACTAACACTGAAGCTTTCTTT; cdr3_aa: CASSLGARPTNTEAFF
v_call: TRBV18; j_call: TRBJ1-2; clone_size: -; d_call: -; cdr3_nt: TGTGCCAGCTCGCCCGGGACTTCCTTTAACTATGGCTACACCTTC; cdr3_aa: CASSPGTSFNYGYTF
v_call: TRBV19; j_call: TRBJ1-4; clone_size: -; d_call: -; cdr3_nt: TGTGCCAGTAGTATTGGTACACTTTCAACTAATGAAAAACTGTTTTTT; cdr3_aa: CASSIGTLSTNEKLFF
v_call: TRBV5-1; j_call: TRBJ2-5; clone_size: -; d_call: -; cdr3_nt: TGCGCCAGCAGCTCGGGCAGGGGCCAAGAGACCCAGTACTTC; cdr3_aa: CASSSGRGQETQYF
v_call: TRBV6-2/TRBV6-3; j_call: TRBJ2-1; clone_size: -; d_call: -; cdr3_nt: TGTGCCAGCAGTTACGTAAGGCGGGATAGGGAGTTCTTC; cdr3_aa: CASSYVRRDREFF
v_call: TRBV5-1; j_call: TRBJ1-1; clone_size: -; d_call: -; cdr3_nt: TGCGCCAGCAGCTTGAGTCCAGAATTGAACACTGAAGCTTTCTTT; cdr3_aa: CASSLSPELNTEAFF
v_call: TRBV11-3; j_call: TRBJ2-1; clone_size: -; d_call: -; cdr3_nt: TGTGCCAGCAGCTTAGATCTCGGCTACAATGAGCAGTTCTTC; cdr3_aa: CASSLDLGYNEQFF
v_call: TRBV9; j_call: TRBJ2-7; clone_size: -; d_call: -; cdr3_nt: TGTGCCAGCAGCGGGGACGGCTACGAGCAGTACTTC; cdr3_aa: CASSGDGYEQYF
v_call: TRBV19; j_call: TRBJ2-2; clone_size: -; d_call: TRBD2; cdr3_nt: TGTGCCAGTAGTACACTAGCGGGAGTCTCCGGGGAGCTGTTTTTT; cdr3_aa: CASSTLAGVSGELFF
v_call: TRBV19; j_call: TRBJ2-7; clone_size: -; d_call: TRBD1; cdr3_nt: TGTGCCAGTAGGGGGACAGGGGACGCTATGGACGAGCAGTACTTC; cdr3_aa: CASRGTGDAMDEQYF
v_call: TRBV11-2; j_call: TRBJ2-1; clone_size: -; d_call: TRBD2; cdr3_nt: TGTGCCAGCAGTTCCTTTGGACTAGCGGGACTCTCCTACAATGAGCAGTTCTTC; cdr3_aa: CASSSFGLAGLSYNEQFF
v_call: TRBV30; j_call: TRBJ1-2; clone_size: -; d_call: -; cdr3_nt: TGTGCCTGGAGACCCTCAAGGACAGCAAACTATGGCTACACCTTC; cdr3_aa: CAWRPSRTANYGYTF
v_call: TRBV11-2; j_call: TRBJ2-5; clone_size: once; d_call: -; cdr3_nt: TGTGCCAGCAGAAATTCGGAGACCCAGTACTTC; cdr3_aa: CASRNSETQYF
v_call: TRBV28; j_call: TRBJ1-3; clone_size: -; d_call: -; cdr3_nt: TGTGCCAGCAGTTTAGGGGGGGGCGCTGGAAACACCATATATTTT; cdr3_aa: CASSLGGGAGNTIYF
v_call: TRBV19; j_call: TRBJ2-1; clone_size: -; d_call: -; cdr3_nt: TGTGCCAGTAGTTTCCCTGGCCGGGGGATCAACAATGAGCAGTTCTTC; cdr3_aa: CASSFPGRGINNEQFF
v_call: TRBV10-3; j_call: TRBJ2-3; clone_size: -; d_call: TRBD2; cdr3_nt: TGTGCCATCAGTGAGAACTCGGGAGGAGGACCAGATACGCAGTATTTT; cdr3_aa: CAISENSGGGPDTQYF